Sequencing of this T cell receptor (beta chain) was carried out in a study of shared clonotypes between healthy human individuals (TCRdb year 2020). For context, the study as a whole: Three men and a couple of women, aged 18 to 49 years, made up the cohort. For each donor, three plates each were used for CD4 naive and CD4 memory, two plates were used for CD8 naive, and one plate was used for CD8 memory. Between about 0.85 and 8.9 billion PBMCs per donor were obtained by leukapheresis. The study deeply sequenced blood TCR repertoires of roughly five healthy adults to estimate repertoire size and the extent of clonotype sharing between individuals. Different laboratories and diverse techniques were used to prepare libraries and sequence TCR repertoires, to increase sequencing depth and limit assay-specific biases. What the authors observed across the whole study: Compared with non-shared clonotypes, clonotypes shared by all four sorted-subset donors had higher generation probabilities. Because the study included a small number of donors, the genetic and exposure-history diversity represented was limited. Based on pairwise subsampling, the degree of clonotype sharing among donors was expected to be affected by sequencing depth. Even with the large sequencing depth, rarefaction of the sorted-subset datasets indicated that sequencing was incomplete. Sampling was restricted to blood, and TCR repertoires in tissue are likely to differ from TCR repertoires in blood. Across a few donors, 4.5% to 6.5% of naive CD4, 3% to 4% of naive CD8, 2.3% of memory CD4, and 0.4% of memory CD8 clonotypes were shared. Naive subsets generally had larger estimated clonotype richness than memory subsets did.

Concerning this clone itself: Its antigen specificity is not known. Base qualities are not recorded, but no much larger clone differs from it by a single base.

Healthy HIV-negative adults with no recently reported acute infections or vaccinations were included as donors. All donors were Caucasian adults living in Nashville, Tennessee, USA. CD4+ T cells were enriched by magnetic negative selection, after which naive cells were positively selected on CD45RA and the negative fraction was taken as the memory subset. Blood was obtained by leukapheresis, after which PBMCs were separated by Ficoll-Histopaque density gradient centrifugation and cryopreserved in liquid nitrogen vapor phase. Analytical flow cytometry was used to check the purity and quantity of every magnetically sorted T cell population. Genomic DNA was isolated from every sorted fraction and measured by UV absorbance on a Nanodrop 2000c. The germline V gene (reference sequence) gives CDR1 as MNHEY and CDR2 as SMNVEV. At the junction V is shortened by 6 bases and J by 5 bases; bases outside the gene matches: 11. Measured from the cysteine to the phenylalanine, the CDR3 is 16 residues long. The retained sequence is limited to the CDR3, 48 bases, with the frame set at the first base.

TCR CDR3 regions were amplified from genomic DNA by multiplex PCR using the deep immunoSEQ assay. Genomic DNA extracted from each cell subset was distributed evenly over all wells of several immunoSEQ 96-well plates, and each plate served as one replicate. For sorted subsets, each replicate PCR was loaded with roughly 190 ng genomic DNA, equivalent to about 30,000 T cell genomes. Purified libraries were measured with a Qubit 3.0 fluorometer, size-checked on a Bioanalyzer 2100, and measured again with the KAPA Library Quantification kit. Every immunoSEQ 96-well plate was sequenced on a separate single-read 150-cycle Illumina NextSeq 550 flow cell. As for the original processing: Because the immunoSEQ output held only junctional sequences and lacked quality scores, the filtering could not match the filtering applied to full-length reads. Sequences were annotated with PyIR, a Python wrapper for IgBLAST v1.9, using IMGT germline references to assign V/J genes and CDR3. Any read was removed if the V/J assignment was weak (E-value above 1e-6), the CDR3 was missing, or the read contained stop codons, out-of-frame junctions, or ambiguous translated residues. V3J clonotypes were defined by identical inferred V gene, J gene, and CDR3 amino acid sequence. Percentage overlap between repertoires was calculated by dividing the number of shared unique clonotypes by the size of the smaller repertoire. Richness of each repertoire was evaluated using RTK rarefaction, the Chao1 estimator, and Recon v2.1 estimates of unobserved clonotypes. For all TCRbeta clonotypes obtained by the gDNA method from a few donors, generation probabilities were computed with OLGA. Sourced from immuneACCESS, this table was stored by TCRdb with only in-frame sequences that have V and J called. A share of the clones is absent; for the studies checked, an unresolved V gene accounts for under half, and the remainder has no known explanation. Clonal size and the V and J genes are those of that table, whereas D and trimming came from the DNA. The table for this sample lists about 680,000 clones; around 78% of them were counted only once. The ten largest clones take up around 2% of the sample.

This clonotype originated in a woman aged 25-40 years in good health. Sequencing used memory CD4+ T cells sorted from blood. This specimen's cell subset or site label, interpreted: CD45RA-negative fraction. Recombination linked TRBV27 to TRBJ2-7; 12 junctional bases match TRBD2. CDR3 sequence: CASRDASSGREHEQYF. The nucleotides read TGTGCCAGCAGAGATGCCTCTAGCGGGAGGGAGCACGAGCAGTACTTC.